The rows below give T cell receptor beta chains drawn from one sample of a study of T cell repertoires in ileal Crohn's disease. Sequencing was performed with immunoSEQ multiplex PCR; in TCRdb, only in-frame clones are kept and a portion is missing. The data contain about 15,000 clones, 88% of them seen just once; the ten biggest clones take up around 5.5%. The sample comprised ileal tissue. The receptors stem from an adult with Crohn's disease. CDR3s include the opening cysteine and the closing phenylalanine or tryptophan. Fields, in order: V gene, J gene, D gene, CDR3 DNA, CDR3 protein. A D gene is named only where the DNA matches it firmly.

V: TRBV2; J: TRBJ1-2; D: .; DNA: TGTGCCACCAATGACGGGATGGAAGGCTACACCTTC; CDR3: CATNDGMEGYTF
V: TRBV29-1; J: TRBJ1-1; D: .; DNA: TGCAGCGGGGGAGGGGAAACTGAAGCTTTCTTT; CDR3: CSGGGETEAFF
V: TRBV19; J: TRBJ2-5; D: .; DNA: TGTGCCAGTAGTACCTCCCGGACAGCGAAAGAGACCCAGTACTTC; CDR3: CASSTSRTAKETQYF
V: TRBV2; J: TRBJ1-2; D: .; DNA: TGTGCCAGCAGCCGGTGGGGGCAGGGGAACTATGGCTACACCTTC; CDR3: CASSRWGQGNYGYTF
V: TRBV4-1; J: TRBJ2-5; D: .; DNA: TGCGCCAGCAGCCAAGGGGACTCCAGGGGGAGGGAGACCCAGTACTTC; CDR3: CASSQGDSRGRETQYF
V: TRBV6-5; J: TRBJ2-2; D: TRBD2; DNA: TGTGCCAGCAGACTAGCGGGAAATGAGGCCGGGGAGCTGTTTTTT; CDR3: CASRLAGNEAGELFF
V: TRBV5-1; J: TRBJ1-2; D: .; DNA: TGCGCCAGCAGCTTGGCCGCGCAGGACTATGGCTACACCTTC; CDR3: CASSLAAQDYGYTF
V: TRBV29-1; J: TRBJ1-1; D: .; DNA: TGCAGCGTTGAATCCCAAATGAACACTGAAGCTTTCTTT; CDR3: CSVESQMNTEAFF
V: TRBV19; J: TRBJ1-2; D: TRBD1; DNA: TGTGCCAGTAGTATGGGGGGAACAGGGGCGAATGGCGGCTACACCTTC; CDR3: CASSMGGTGANGGYTF
V: TRBV18; J: TRBJ2-7; D: .; DNA: TGTGCCAGCTCACCCGGACAGTCCGGCGTGTACGAGCAGTACTTC; CDR3: CASSPGQSGVYEQYF
V: TRBV18; J: TRBJ2-2; D: TRBD1; DNA: TGTGCCAGCTCAGTGACAGGGACCAACACCGGGGAGCTGTTTTTT; CDR3: CASSVTGTNTGELFF
V: TRBV6-1; J: TRBJ2-1; D: .; DNA: TGTGCCAGCAGCCCCTCAAAACGCAGTGAGCAGTTCTTC; CDR3: CASSPSKRSEQFF
V: TRBV19; J: TRBJ2-2; D: .; DNA: TGTGCCAGTAGTAGTTCATCCACCGGGGAGCTGTTTTTT; CDR3: CASSSSSTGELFF
V: TRBV5-6; J: TRBJ2-2; D: TRBD1; DNA: TGTGCCAGCAGCCGGTGGACAGGGGGCTCCACCGGGGAGCTGTTTTTT; CDR3: CASSRWTGGSTGELFF